These 20 T cell receptor beta chains share one sample of origin, sequenced in a study of T cells in localized non-small cell lung cancer. Sequencing was performed with immunoSEQ multiplex PCR; in TCRdb, only in-frame clones are kept and a portion is missing. The table includes around 130,000 clones, about 89% detected once. Material: peripheral blood, obtained before any cancer treatment. The receptors stem from a female donor over 55 with stage I lung adenocarcinoma.

J is TRBJ2-2 and V is TRBV7-8; TRBD1 might be the D (6 bases). V was clipped by 5 bases and J by 4 bases, with 14 bases between them. The CDR3 is made up of 15 amino acids. The germline CDR1 and CDR2 sequences are SGHVS and FQNEAQ. CDR3 protein: CASSHRGRGTGELFF. CDR3 bases: TGTGCCAGCAGCCATAGGGGCAGGGGCACCGGGGAGCTGTTTTTT.

The CDR3 sequence: CASSLSLETQYF. CDR3 sequence (DNA): TGTGCCAGCAGCTTGAGTCTGGAGACCCAGTACTTC. The rearrangement joins TRBV7-9 to TRBJ2-5; D is unresolved. The CDR3 covers 12 residues. Trimming cost V 3 bases and J 5 bases, with 7 bases left between them. Germline lookup yields CDR1 SEHNR and CDR2 FQNEAQ (reference sequence).

This clone was seen a handful of times. The V call is TRBV28, the J call TRBJ1-5; D not certain. The CDR3 has 16 residues. V was trimmed by 4 bases and J by 8 bases, leaving 21 bases between them. CDR1 and CDR2 from the germline V gene are MDHEN and SYDVKM. This CDR3 is CASSWSGPGGVKPQHF. CDR3 DNA: TGTGCCAGCAGTTGGTCCGGACCCGGAGGAGTAAAGCCCCAGCATTTT.

The J gene is TRBJ2-3, the V gene TRBV7-6; possibly TRBD2 for D (6 bases). CDR3 length equals 14 residues. Germline V CDR1 and CDR2: SGHVS, FNYEAQ. The germline V and J ends were trimmed by 3 bases and 1 base, with 8 bases remaining between them. DNA for the CDR3: TGTGCCAGCAGCTTCAGCGGGCGCACAGATACGCAGTATTTT. This sequence encodes CASSFSGRTDTQYF.

V gene TRBV5-1 combines with J gene TRBJ2-7; 7 nucleotides match TRBD2. Per the germline V gene, CDR1 is SGHRS and CDR2 is YFSETQ. This CDR3 region has 15 residues. After removal of 0 bases from V and 2 bases from J, the junction contained 5 bases not matched to a gene. CDR3 nucleotide sequence: TGCGCCAGCAGCTTGGATTCAGCGGGAACCTACGAGCAGTACTTC. Its protein is CASSLDSAGTYEQYF.

J is TRBJ2-2 and V is TRBV19, with 9 bases lining up with TRBD1. The ends lost 2 bases at V and 5 bases at J; junction bases unmatched: 3. Germline V gene lookup returns CDR1 LNHDA and CDR2 SQIVND (reference sequence). The CDR3 loop spans 15 amino acids. The CDR3 reads CASSIMGQGTGELFF. The CDR3 DNA follows: TGTGCCAGTAGTATAATGGGACAGGGAACCGGGGAGCTGTTTTTT.

The rearrangement links TRBV29-1 to TRBJ1-5; unclear D gene. This CDR3 spans 12 amino acids. Looked up from germline, CDR1 is SQVTM and CDR2 is ANQGSEA. With 4 bases removed from V and 7 bases from J, the gap between germline ends came to 11 bases. The CDR3 sequence is CSVVSGNQPQHF. The DNA of the CDR3 is TGCAGCGTTGTTTCTGGGAACCAGCCCCAGCATTTT.

V gene TRBV6-5 combines with J gene TRBJ2-7; no definite D call. The CDR3 runs 14 residues. The V end lost 6 bases, the J end lost 3 bases, and 15 bases lay between the germline ends. CDR1 and CDR2 (germline): MNHEY, SVGAGI. The CDR3: CASSPWPSNYEQYF. The DNA of the CDR3 is TGTGCCAGCAGCCCGTGGCCTTCAAACTACGAGCAGTACTTC.

The J gene is TRBJ1-2, the V gene TRBV29-1; tentative D call: TRBD1 (5 bases). This CDR3 region has 11 residues. Germline V lookup: CDR1 SQVTM, CDR2 ANQGSEA. CDR3 loop: CGTHSGYGYTF. CDR3 nucleotide sequence: TGCGGGACCCACTCTGGCTATGGCTACACCTTC.

The V gene is TRBV11-2, the J gene TRBJ2-6; no firm D call. The germline gives CDR1 SGHAT, CDR2 FQNNGV. The CDR3 length is 16 residues. V lost 1 base and J lost 2, with 9 bases in between. The CDR3 sequence is CASSLAGKAGANVLTF. CDR3 nucleotide sequence: TGTGCCAGCAGCTTAGCTGGGAAGGCTGGGGCCAACGTCCTGACTTTC.

The V call is TRBV4-1, the J call TRBJ2-7; unclear D gene. The CDR3 runs to 14 residues. The germline CDR1 and CDR2 sequences are MGHRA and YSYEKL. V lost 2 bases and J 2 bases, leaving 10 bases between the germline ends. CDR3: CASSQMTLPYEQYF. The CDR3 DNA sequence: TGCGCCAGCAGCCAAATGACCCTCCCCTACGAGCAGTACTTC.

Only one count was recorded for this clone. V gene TRBV5-6 combines with J gene TRBJ2-5; D uncertain. V was trimmed by 4 bases and J by 1 base, leaving 20 bases between them. This CDR3 has 17 residues. The germline CDR1 and CDR2 sequences are SGHDT and YYEEEE. Here the CDR3 reads CASSTLTPREGQETQYF. In DNA form, the CDR3 reads TGTGCCAGCAGCACCTTGACACCTCGAGAAGGCCAAGAGACCCAGTACTTC.

CDR3 sequence reads: CASSATSGSSYEQYF. DNA of the CDR3: TGTGCCAGCAGTGCGACTAGCGGAAGCTCCTACGAGCAGTACTTC. The gene calls are TRBV6-1 and TRBJ2-7; 9 bases are shared with TRBD2. Trimming at V came to 4 bases and at J to 0 bases, leaving 4 bases not matched to a gene. Germline values: CDR1 MNHNS, CDR2 SASEGT. This CDR3 spans 15 amino acids.

The chain combines TRBV6-4 with TRBJ1-2; TRBD1 is a possible D gene (6 bases). Germline V CDR1 and CDR2: MRHNA, SNTAGT. The V end lost 4 bases, the J end lost 4 bases, and 13 bases lay between the germline ends. There are 14 residues in the CDR3. Here the CDR3 DNA reads TGTGCCAGCAGTGCATCCGGGGGCGCCTATGGCTACACCTTC. Amino acid sequence: CASSASGGAYGYTF.

CDR3 in amino acids: CASSLFSAAGVSYNEQFF. CDR3 sequence (DNA): TGCGCCAGCAGCTTGTTTAGCGCCGCGGGAGTATCCTACAATGAGCAGTTCTTC. The gene calls are TRBV5-1 and TRBJ2-1; 7 bases agree with TRBD2. The CDR3 consists of 18 residues. Germline CDR1 SGHRS, CDR2 YFSETQ. J was trimmed by 1 base and V by 1 base; bases with no gene match: 11.

The CDR3 spells CASSIRDSRAGQYF. As DNA, the CDR3 is TGTGCCAGTAGTATCCGCGACTCCCGGGCAGGGCAGTACTTC. The V gene is TRBV19, the J gene TRBJ2-7; D ambiguous. In germline, CDR1 is LNHDA, CDR2 SQIVND (reference sequence). The CDR3 is 14 residues long. V shed 3 bases and J shed 9 bases, with 18 bases lying between them. The whole variable domain, remainder taken from reference TRBV19 and TRBJ2-7, is DGGITQSPKYLFRKEGQNVTLSCEQNLNHDAMYWYRQDPGQGLRLIYYSQIVNDFQKGDIAEGYSVSREKKESFPLTVTSAQKNPTAFYLCASSIRDSRAGQYFGPGTRLTVT.

The chain carries TRBV19 and TRBJ1-1; the D is unclear. The CDR3 contains 15 residues. V lost 5 bases and J 5 bases, leaving 18 bases between the germline ends. From germline, CDR1 is LNHDA and CDR2 SQIVND (reference sequence). In DNA form, the CDR3 reads TGTGCCAGTAGTTCGGCCTCTGCGGTGAGAACTGAAGCTTTCTTT. The encoded protein is CASSSASAVRTEAFF.

CDR3 protein: CASNPRRDLGTEAFF. CDR3 nucleotide sequence: TGTGCCAGCAACCCTAGACGGGACCTGGGGACTGAAGCTTTCTTT. The V call is TRBV2, the J call TRBJ1-1, with a tentative D call TRBD1 (5 bases). V was pared by 7 bases and J by 5 bases, with 20 bases between. Germline V CDR1 and CDR2: SNHLY, FYNNEI. This CDR3 region has 15 residues.

This rearrangement joins TRBV7-6 to TRBJ2-2; D not resolved. There are 14 residues in the CDR3. Germline-derived CDR1 and CDR2 are SGHVS and FNYEAQ. The V gene lost 1 base and the J gene lost 1 base, with 4 bases spanning the gap. The CDR3 loop reads CASSLGQNTGELFF. The CDR3 nucleotides read TGTGCCAGCAGCTTAGGGCAGAACACCGGGGAGCTGTTTTTT.

This clone has only a few counts. The chain links TRBV2 to TRBJ2-1; no definite D call. The CDR3 is 16 amino acids. Germline assignment: CDR1 SNHLY and CDR2 FYNNEI. V was pared by 5 bases and J by 0 bases, with 14 bases between. The CDR3 DNA reads TGTGCCAGCAGTTCGCAGGACGCGAGCTCCTACAATGAGCAGTTCTTC. This encodes CASSSQDASSYNEQFF.